These 30 T cell receptor beta chains came from one sample sequenced in a study of T cells after yellow fever vaccination. In TCRdb, the 5' RACE reads were re-called with MiXCR into one record per CDR3 protein. The sample has fewer than 650,000 distinct CDR3 sequences; about a fifth are singletons. This specimen was PBMCs, taken about 20 days after the first yellow fever vaccination. The receptor source for this set is a man younger than 35 who received the YFV17D yellow fever vaccine.

The sample holds a few counts of this clonotype. This rearrangement joins TRBV12-3 or TRBV12-4 to TRBJ2-5, with D perhaps TRBD2 (6 bases). There are 15 residues in the CDR3. Deletions cut 3 bases from V and 4 bases from J, with 15 bases between. The CDR3 is CASSFSDAGRETQYF. CDR3 bases: TGTGCCAGCAGTTTTTCTGACGCGGGAAGAGAGACCCAGTACTTC.

This clonotype was counted only a few times. The CDR3 region is CASSPLRWDEQYV. CDR3 DNA sequence: TGTGCCAGCTCACCACTGAGGTGGGATGAGCAGTACGTC. This sequence joins TRBV18 and TRBJ2-7; D uncertain. V was shortened by 1 base and J by 7 bases, with 11 bases between the two germline ends. CDR1 is KGHSH and CDR2 is LQKENI in the germline V gene. There are 13 residues in the CDR3.

In this sample, this clonotype turned up once. V is TRBV5-1 and J is TRBJ2-3; the D is unclear. The CDR3 is 15 residues long. V lost 1 base and J lost 0, with 9 bases in between. In germline, CDR1 is SGHRS, CDR2 YFSETQ. The CDR3 reads CASSLTTLSTDTQYF. CDR3 bases: TGCGCCAGCAGCTTGACGACCCTTAGCACAGATACGCAGTATTTT.

This chain joins TRBV27 and TRBJ2-3; D possibly matches TRBD1 or TRBD2 (5 bases each). Looked up from germline, CDR1 is MNHEY and CDR2 is SMNVEV (reference sequence). The CDR3 covers 16 residues. Trimming removed 3 bases from V and 2 bases from J, with 15 bases in between. CDR3 DNA: TGTGCCAGCAGTTTGTTGACGGGGCCCCCCACAGATACGCAGTATTTT. This sequence encodes CASSLLTGPPTDTQYF.

This clonotype was observed a handful of times. This chain links TRBV5-1 with TRBJ2-3; 7 bases fit TRBD2. CDR1 is SGHRS and CDR2 is YFSETQ in the germline V gene. J lost 2 bases, V lost 4 bases, and 7 bases had no gene match. CDR3 length: 15 amino acids. In nucleotides, the CDR3 is TGCGCCAGCAGCCCGGGGGGAGAGCCCACAGATACGCAGTATTTT. This gives the protein CASSPGGEPTDTQYF.

V is TRBV5-1 and J is TRBJ2-7, with D perhaps matching TRBD1 or TRBD2 (6 bases each). This CDR3 spans 13 amino acids. From germline, CDR1 is SGHRS and CDR2 YFSETQ. Trimming stripped 4 bases from V and 4 bases from J, with 12 bases between. The CDR3 loop reads CASSPEGVYEQYV. For the CDR3, the DNA is TGCGCCAGCAGCCCGGAGGGGGTTTACGAGCAGTACGTC.

This clonotype was observed a few times. The chain couples TRBV12-3 or TRBV12-4 to TRBJ2-7; the D gene is possibly TRBD1 (6 bases). Deletions cut 5 bases from V and 8 bases from J, with 19 bases between. This CDR3 contains 14 residues. The CDR3 region is CASSLSSEWGQQYF. In nucleotides, the CDR3 is TGTGCCAGCAGTCTCTCAAGTGAATGGGGGCAGCAGTACTTC.

The genes are TRBV29-1 and TRBJ1-1; 7 positions match TRBD1. CDR3 length equals 17 residues. With 1 base clipped from V and 0 bases from J, the junction kept 11 bases outside the gene matches. Per the germline V gene, CDR1 is SQVTM and CDR2 is ANQGSEA. In DNA, the CDR3 is TGCAGCGTTGAAGGCCTGACAGGGAGGGCGATGAACACTGAAGCTTTCTTT. Translating gives CSVEGLTGRAMNTEAFF.

This clonotype was observed a handful of times. The chain joins TRBV28 to TRBJ2-1; TRBD2 matches at 8 bases. CDR1 MDHEN and CDR2 SYDVKM come from the germline V gene. The ends lost 7 bases at V and 4 bases at J; junction bases unmatched: 9. The CDR3 is 15 residues long. CDR3 region: CASTPGGAAYNEQFF. The CDR3 DNA reads as TGTGCCAGCACCCCGGGGGGGGCCGCTTACAATGAGCAGTTCTTC.

The rearrangement uses TRBV2 and TRBJ1-2; D is unresolved. This CDR3 has 14 residues. Looked up from germline, CDR1 is SNHLY and CDR2 is FYNNEI. Deletions cut 2 bases from V and 4 bases from J, with 11 bases between. CDR3 DNA: TGTGCCAGCAGTGAAAATGGGATCCCCTATGGCTACACCTTC. It translates to CASSENGIPYGYTF.

The CDR3 loop reads CASSSAGTPYEQYF. The CDR3 DNA reads as TGCGCCAGCAGCTCCGCCGGGACGCCCTACGAGCAGTACTTC. The rearrangement links TRBV5-1 to TRBJ2-7; D is perhaps TRBD1 or TRBD2 (5 bases each). Per germline, CDR1 SGHRS and CDR2 YFSETQ. This CDR3 has 14 amino acids. Trimming pared 3 bases from V and 2 bases from J, leaving 12 bases between.

In this sample, this clonotype turned up a few times. The chain uses TRBV7-9 and TRBJ1-6, with D possibly TRBD1 on 5 matching bases. Trimming left V 0 bases short and J 9 bases short, with 9 bases between. Germline V lookup: CDR1 SEHNR, CDR2 FQNEAQ (reference sequence). CDR3 size: 14 residues. The CDR3 spells CASSLARVGSPLHF. CDR3 sequence (DNA): TGTGCCAGCAGCTTAGCCAGGGTCGGTTCACCCCTCCACTTT. Filled out from reference TRBV7-9 and TRBJ1-6, the complete variable domain reads DTGVSQNPRHKITKRGQNVTFRCDPISEHNRLYWYRQTLGQGPEFLTYFQNEAQLEKSRLLSDRFSAERPKGSFSTLEIQRTEQGDSAMYLCASSLARVGSPLHFGNGTRLTVT.

The V gene is TRBV24-1, the J gene TRBJ1-1; unclear D gene. V lost 4 bases and J lost 5, with 10 bases in between. From germline, CDR1 is KGHDR and CDR2 SFDVKD. The CDR3 is made up of 13 amino acids. In DNA, the CDR3 is TGTGCCACCAGTGAATCCTTCGGGACTGAAGCTTTCTTT. It is translated as CATSESFGTEAFF.

This chain connects TRBV29-1 to TRBJ1-3; a possible D gene is TRBD1 (5 bases). Per germline, CDR1 SQVTM and CDR2 ANQGSEA. The CDR3 loop spans 13 amino acids. With 6 bases removed from V and 7 bases from J, the gap between germline ends came to 16 bases. The CDR3 here is CSVGDSLWNTIYF. CDR3 sequence (DNA): TGCAGCGTGGGTGACAGCTTATGGAACACCATATATTTT.

This clonotype turned up a few times. V is TRBV4-3 and J is TRBJ1-2; no reliable D call. This CDR3 is built from 13 residues. With 1 base removed from V and 7 bases from J, the gap between germline ends came to 10 bases. Germline CDR1 is LGHNA and CDR2 is YSLEER. The CDR3 DNA follows: TGCGCCAGCAGCCAAGTAAAGGGCGGTGGCTACACCTTC. Amino acid sequence: CASSQVKGGGYTF.

There are a few counts of this clonotype. The gene calls are TRBV6-2 or TRBV6-3 and TRBJ2-1, with 8 nucleotides matching TRBD2. Germline CDR1 reads MNHEY; CDR2 reads SVGEGT. With V trimmed by 2 bases and J by 4 bases, 10 bases remained unmatched. The CDR3 runs 17 residues. CDR3 nucleotide sequence: TGTGCCAGCAGTTACCCCCCCGTAGCGGGGCAGTACAATGAGCAGTTCTTC. Its translation is CASSYPPVAGQYNEQFF.

This clonotype came up a few times. The rearrangement links TRBV7-9 to TRBJ2-7, with 7 nucleotides matching TRBD1. V lost 1 base, J lost 4 bases, and 10 bases stayed unmatched. Germline CDR1 reads SEHNR; CDR2 reads FQNEAQ (reference sequence). CDR3 length equals 16 residues. In DNA, the CDR3 is TGTGCCAGCAGCTTAGGCCTCCGGGACAGCCAATACGAGCAGTACTTC. Its protein product is CASSLGLRDSQYEQYF.

This clonotype was detected only a few times. This chain joins TRBV15 and TRBJ1-1; 7 bases map to TRBD1. V trimming: 0 bases; J trimming: 3 bases; junction bases outside the gene matches: 10. CDR1 LNHNV and CDR2 YYDKDF come from the germline V gene (reference sequence). The CDR3 is made up of 17 amino acids. The CDR3 region is CATSRDAWAGGDTEAFF. In DNA, the CDR3 is TGTGCCACCAGCAGAGATGCGTGGGCAGGGGGTGACACTGAAGCTTTCTTT.

This clonotype was counted between two and nine times. V is TRBV5-1 and J is TRBJ2-3; D possibly corresponds to TRBD1 (5 bases). The length of the CDR3 is 13 residues. The germline gives CDR1 SGHRS, CDR2 YFSETQ. Trimming removed 0 bases at V and 4 bases at J, with 6 bases between. CDR3 loop: CASSLGQPDTQYF. CDR3 sequence (DNA): TGCGCCAGCAGCTTGGGACAGCCAGATACGCAGTATTTT.

V gene TRBV28 combines with J gene TRBJ2-3; 7 nucleotides match TRBD1. The V segment lost 2 bases and the J segment 0 bases; nucleotides outside the gene matches: 5. CDR1 and CDR2 (germline): MDHEN, SYDVKM. The CDR3 loop spans 16 amino acids. The CDR3 DNA follows: TGTGCCAGCAGTTTAAGGACAGGCGGAAGCACAGATACGCAGTATTTT. This codes for CASSLRTGGSTDTQYF.

In its sample, this clonotype was seen many times. The chain combines TRBV4-1 with TRBJ2-1, with D unresolved. The ends were cut back, 1 base at V and 0 bases at J, with 10 bases in the middle. Germline loops: CDR1 MGHRA, CDR2 YSYEKL. This CDR3 contains 16 residues. The CDR3 region has the DNA TGCGCCAGCAGCCAAGTCAATATGGTCTCCTACAATGAGCAGTTCTTC. Its translation is CASSQVNMVSYNEQFF.

This clonotype has just a few counts. The rearrangement joins TRBV6-1 to TRBJ2-3; 11 positions agree with TRBD1. Germline V lookup: CDR1 MNHNS, CDR2 SASEGT. With 8 bases clipped from V and 1 base from J, the junction kept 8 bases outside the gene matches. The CDR3 loop spans 16 amino acids. The CDR3 DNA sequence: TGTGCCAGCTCCCGGGACAGGGGGGTCGGCACAGATACGCAGTATTTT. This gives the protein CASSRDRGVGTDTQYF.

The V gene is TRBV7-9, the J gene TRBJ1-6; TRBD1 agrees at 7 bases. The V gene end was trimmed by 4 bases and the J gene end by 8 bases; junction bases not matched to a gene: 8. The CDR3 length is 15 residues. CDR1 and CDR2 (germline): SEHNR, FQNEAQ (reference sequence). The CDR3 sequence: CASSSGGPFYSPLHF. In nucleotides, the CDR3 is TGTGCCAGCAGCTCAGGGGGGCCCTTCTATTCACCCCTCCACTTT.

This chain connects TRBV20-1 to TRBJ2-5; 9 nucleotides agree with TRBD2. This CDR3 has 15 amino acids. Trimming removed 0 bases from V and 9 bases from J; junction bases left unmatched: 11. The germline V gene encodes CDR1 DFQATT and CDR2 SNEGSKA (reference sequence). CDR3 sequence reads: CSARDLRGGYRAQYF. The CDR3 region has the DNA TGCAGTGCTAGAGATCTGCGGGGGGGATATAGGGCCCAGTACTTC.

The rearrangement links TRBV5-1 to TRBJ1-1, with D unresolved. Between the trimmed V and J ends, which lost 2 bases and 1 base, there was a span of 15 bases. The CDR3 is made up of 16 amino acids. CDR1 and CDR2 (germline): SGHRS, YFSETQ. CDR3 DNA sequence: TGCGCCAGCAGCTTAGGGAATGGAGGGTGGAACACTGAAGCTTTCTTT. Encoded protein: CASSLGNGGWNTEAFF. Full variable domain (missing parts from reference TRBV5-1 and TRBJ1-1): KAGVTQTPRYLIKTRGQQVTLSCSPISGHRSVSWYQQTPGQGLQFLFEYFSETQRNKGNFPGRFSGRQFSNSRSEMNVSTLELGDSALYLCASSLGNGGWNTEAFFGQGTRLTVV.

V is TRBV15 and J is TRBJ1-2; D is undetermined. CDR3 length: 14 amino acids. Trimming removed 0 bases at V and 3 bases at J, with 8 bases between. Germline assignment: CDR1 LNHNV and CDR2 YYDKDF (reference sequence). CDR3 loop: CATSRDPEYYGYTF. The DNA for the CDR3 is TGTGCCACCAGCAGAGACCCAGAGTACTATGGCTACACCTTC. The full variable domain, rest sourced from reference TRBV15 and TRBJ1-2, is DAMVIQNPRYQVTQFGKPVTLSCSQTLNHNVMYWYQQKSSQAPKLLFHYYDKDFNNEADTPDNFQSRRPNTSFCFLDIRSPGLGDTAMYLCATSRDPEYYGYTFGSGTRLTVV.

This chain uses TRBV7-8 with TRBJ1-5; possibly TRBD1 for D (6 bases). Trimming took 4 bases from V and 7 from J, leaving 17 bases between them. The CDR3 is 15 residues long. The germline CDR1 and CDR2 sequences are SGHVS and FQNEAQ. The CDR3 region is CASSSPGGPWQPQHF. The CDR3 bases are TGTGCCAGCAGCTCGCCCGGGGGGCCTTGGCAGCCCCAGCATTTT.

The chain uses TRBV20-1 and TRBJ2-1, with 8 bases aligning to TRBD2. There are 17 residues in the CDR3. The germline CDR1 and CDR2 sequences are DFQATT and SNEGSKA (reference sequence). V trimming: 0 bases; J trimming: 0 bases; junction bases outside the gene matches: 7. The CDR3 DNA follows: TGCAGTGCTAGAGACCCCCAAAGCGGGGGCTCCTACAATGAGCAGTTCTTC. Protein product: CSARDPQSGGSYNEQFF.

In this sample, this clonotype is medium-sized. The rearrangement joins TRBV7-9 to TRBJ2-7; D gene uncertain. This CDR3 comprises 11 residues. Germline CDR1 SEHNR, CDR2 FQNEAQ (reference sequence). The V and J ends lost 5 bases and 3 bases respectively, with 5 bases between them. CDR3 region: CASSPGYEQYF. In DNA form, the CDR3 reads TGTGCCAGCAGCCCCGGCTACGAGCAGTACTTC.

The V and J genes are TRBV6-5 and TRBJ1-6; 8 nucleotides align to TRBD1. Germline loops: CDR1 MNHEY, CDR2 SVGAGI. V was clipped by 7 bases and J by 7 bases; unmatched bases: 12. This CDR3 has 16 residues. The CDR3 DNA is TGTGCCAGCATTAACGACAGGGGTCTGCGGAATTCACCCCTCCACTTT. This translates into CASINDRGLRNSPLHF.